The clone carrying this TCR beta chain was picked up a small number of times. Its specificity is unknown. Heparinised blood was drawn once per donor, averaging about 116 mL. The authors reverse transcribed all of the isolated RNA, so sequencing captured expressed TCRB transcripts. TCRdb's copy holds only in-frame clones and misses some; the assay was immunoSEQ multiplex PCR. Of approximately 170,000 clones listed, roughly 9% were seen once; the top ten hold approximately 2.2%. This CDR3 has 13 amino acids. Per the germline V gene, CDR1 is GTSNPN and CDR2 is SVGIG (reference sequence). The ends lost 6 bases at V and 9 bases at J; junction bases unmatched: 6. The data were obtained in a study of beta chain features in type 1 diabetes. Findings and limits, study-wide: TCRB rearrangement may or may not be influenced by HLA type; here this remained unresolved. Equally in patients and controls, PCR might preferentially amplify shorter templates.

The receptor was derived from a woman under 30 in good health. The chain joins TRBV30 to TRBJ2-3, with 13 bases lining up with TRBD2. The sequenced sample consisted of central memory CD4+ T cells from blood. The CDR3 region has the DNA TGTGCCTGCAGACTAGCGGGAGGAGGAACGCAGTATTTT. Translation gives CACRLAGGGTQYF.